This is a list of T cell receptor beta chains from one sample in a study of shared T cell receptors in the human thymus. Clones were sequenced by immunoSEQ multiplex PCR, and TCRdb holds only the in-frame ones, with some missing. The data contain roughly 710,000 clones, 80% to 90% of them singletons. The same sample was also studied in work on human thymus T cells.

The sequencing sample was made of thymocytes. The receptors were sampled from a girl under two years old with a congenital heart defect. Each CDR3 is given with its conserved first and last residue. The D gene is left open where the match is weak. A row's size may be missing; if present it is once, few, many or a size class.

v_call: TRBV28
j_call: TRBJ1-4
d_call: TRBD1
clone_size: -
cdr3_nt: TGTGCCAGCAGCTTAAACGGGACAGGGGGGAATGGTTTTGGCGAAAAACTGTTTTTT
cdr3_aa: CASSLNGTGGNGFGEKLFF

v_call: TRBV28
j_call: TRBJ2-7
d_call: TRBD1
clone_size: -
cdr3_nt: TGTGCCACCTATCGGGACAGACGATTTAAATCCTACGAGCAGTACTTC
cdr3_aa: CATYRDRRFKSYEQYF

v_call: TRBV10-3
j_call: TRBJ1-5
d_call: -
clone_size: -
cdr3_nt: TGTGCCATCAGTTCGACGGGATTAAATCAGCCCCAGCATTTT
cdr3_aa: CAISSTGLNQPQHF

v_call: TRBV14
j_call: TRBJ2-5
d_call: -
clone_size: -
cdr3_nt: TGTGCCAGCAGCCGTGTCCGCAGGGGCTACCAAGAGACCCAGTACTTC
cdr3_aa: CASSRVRRGYQETQYF

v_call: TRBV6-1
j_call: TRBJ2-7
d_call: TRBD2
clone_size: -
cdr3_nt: TGTGCCAGCAGTGTCGGGAGGACGGGGAAAGCCTACGAGCAGTACTTC
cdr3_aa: CASSVGRTGKAYEQYF

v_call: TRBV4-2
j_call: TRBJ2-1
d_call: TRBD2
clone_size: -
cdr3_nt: TGTGCCAGCAGCCAAGCACTAGCAGGGAGGGTATACAATGAGCAGTTCTTC
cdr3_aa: CASSQALAGRVYNEQFF

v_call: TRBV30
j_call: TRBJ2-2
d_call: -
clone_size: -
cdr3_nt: TGTGCCTTGGCAAGGAGGCCGGGGACCGGGGAGCTGTTTTTT
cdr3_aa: CALARRPGTGELFF

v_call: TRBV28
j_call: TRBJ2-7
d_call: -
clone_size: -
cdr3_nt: TGTGCCAGCAAGGAGGGCGAGCAGTACTTC
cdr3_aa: CASKEGEQYF

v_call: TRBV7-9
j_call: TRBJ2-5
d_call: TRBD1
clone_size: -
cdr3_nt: TGTGCCAGCAGCTTAGGAGGACAGGGGGCATCGAAGACCCAGTACTTC
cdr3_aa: CASSLGGQGASKTQYF

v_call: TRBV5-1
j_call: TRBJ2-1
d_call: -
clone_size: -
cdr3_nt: TGCGCCAGCAGGGGGGGGCTCTACAATGAGCAGTTCTTC
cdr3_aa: CASRGGLYNEQFF

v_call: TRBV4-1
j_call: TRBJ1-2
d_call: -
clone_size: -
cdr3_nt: TGCGCCAGCAGCCAAGATTTGGCCGGGTTCTCCGTCGCTAACTATGGCTACACCTTC
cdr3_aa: CASSQDLAGFSVANYGYTF

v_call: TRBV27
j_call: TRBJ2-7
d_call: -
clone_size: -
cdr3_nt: TGTGCCAGCAGTTTTCAGGGAAACGAGCAGTACTTC
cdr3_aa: CASSFQGNEQYF

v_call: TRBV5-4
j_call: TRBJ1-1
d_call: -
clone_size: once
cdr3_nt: TGTGCCAGCAGCTTTGGGGCGGCAGGGTTGAGAAACACTGAAGCTTTCTTT
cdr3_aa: CASSFGAAGLRNTEAFF

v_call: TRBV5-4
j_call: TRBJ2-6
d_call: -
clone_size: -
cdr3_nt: TGTGCCAGCAGCTTCCCCCTGGACTGGCGCACCTCTGGGGCCAACGTCCTGACTTTC
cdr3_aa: CASSFPLDWRTSGANVLTF

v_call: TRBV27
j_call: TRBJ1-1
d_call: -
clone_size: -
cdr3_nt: TGTGCCAGCAGTACGATCAGGGACGGGGGGACCCAGACCTCGAACACTGAAGCTTTCTTT
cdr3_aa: CASSTIRDGGTQTSNTEAFF

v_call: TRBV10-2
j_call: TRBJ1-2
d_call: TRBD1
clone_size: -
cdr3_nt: TGCGCCAGCAGTGAGGGGACAGGAATCTTTTATGGCTACACCTTC
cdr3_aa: CASSEGTGIFYGYTF